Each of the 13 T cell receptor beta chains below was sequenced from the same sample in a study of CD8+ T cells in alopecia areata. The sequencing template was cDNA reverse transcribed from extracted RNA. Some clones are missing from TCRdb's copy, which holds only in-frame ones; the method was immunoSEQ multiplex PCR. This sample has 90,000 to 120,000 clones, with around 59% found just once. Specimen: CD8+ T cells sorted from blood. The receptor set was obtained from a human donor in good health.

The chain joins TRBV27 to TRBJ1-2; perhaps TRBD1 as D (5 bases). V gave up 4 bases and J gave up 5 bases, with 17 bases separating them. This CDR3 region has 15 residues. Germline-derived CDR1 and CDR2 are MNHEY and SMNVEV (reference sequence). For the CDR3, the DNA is TGTGCCAGCAGTTCCGGGGGACCCTTGGCTTATGGCTACACCTTC. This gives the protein CASSSGGPLAYGYTF.

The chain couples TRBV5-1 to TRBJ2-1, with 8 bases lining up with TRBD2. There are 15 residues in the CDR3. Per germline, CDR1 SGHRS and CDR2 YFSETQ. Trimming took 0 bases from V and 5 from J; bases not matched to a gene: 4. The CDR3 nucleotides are TGCGCCAGCAGCTTGGTGTTTAGCGGGGACAATGAGCAGTTCTTC. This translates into CASSLVFSGDNEQFF.

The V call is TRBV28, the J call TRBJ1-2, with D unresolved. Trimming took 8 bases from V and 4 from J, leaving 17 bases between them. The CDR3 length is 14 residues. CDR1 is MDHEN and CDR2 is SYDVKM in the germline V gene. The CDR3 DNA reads TGTGCCAGCGGCCACATTAGTATTCTCTATGGCTACACCTTC. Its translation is CASGHISILYGYTF.

Here the CDR3 reads CSAGPGDTQYF. In DNA, the CDR3 is TGCAGTGCTGGCCCCGGGGATACGCAGTATTTT. This chain links TRBV20-1 with TRBJ2-3; D is ambiguous. Germline loops: CDR1 DFQATT, CDR2 SNEGSKA (reference sequence). Trimming cost V 5 bases and J 6 bases, with 9 bases left between them. The CDR3 spans 11 residues.

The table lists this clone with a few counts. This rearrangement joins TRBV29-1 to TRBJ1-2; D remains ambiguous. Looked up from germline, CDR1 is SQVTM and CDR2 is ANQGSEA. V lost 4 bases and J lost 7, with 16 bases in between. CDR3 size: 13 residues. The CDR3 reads CSVGVGPPLGYTF. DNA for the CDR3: TGCAGCGTTGGTGTAGGCCCACCCCTTGGCTACACCTTC.

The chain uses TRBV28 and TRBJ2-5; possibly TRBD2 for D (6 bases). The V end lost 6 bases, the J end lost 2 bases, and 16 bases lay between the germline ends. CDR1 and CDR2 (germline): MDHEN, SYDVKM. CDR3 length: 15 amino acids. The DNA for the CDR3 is TGTGCCAGCAGCAAGACTAGTTCCCCGCAAGAGACCCAGTACTTC. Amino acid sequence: CASSKTSSPQETQYF.

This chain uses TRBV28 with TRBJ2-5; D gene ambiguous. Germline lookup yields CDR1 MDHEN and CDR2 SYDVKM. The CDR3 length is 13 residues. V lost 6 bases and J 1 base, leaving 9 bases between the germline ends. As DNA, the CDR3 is TGTGCCAGCAGGGCGTTGTCCCAAGAGACCCAGTACTTC. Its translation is CASRALSQETQYF.

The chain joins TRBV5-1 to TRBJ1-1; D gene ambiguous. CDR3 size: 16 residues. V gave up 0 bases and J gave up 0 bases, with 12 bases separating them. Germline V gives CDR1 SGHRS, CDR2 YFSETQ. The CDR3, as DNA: TGCGCCAGCAGCTTGGTAGTAGCCCCCATGAACACTGAAGCTTTCTTT. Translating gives CASSLVVAPMNTEAFF. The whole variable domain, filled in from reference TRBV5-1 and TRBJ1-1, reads KAGVTQTPRYLIKTRGQQVTLSCSPISGHRSVSWYQQTPGQGLQFLFEYFSETQRNKGNFPGRFSGRQFSNSRSEMNVSTLELGDSALYLCASSLVVAPMNTEAFFGQGTRLTVV.

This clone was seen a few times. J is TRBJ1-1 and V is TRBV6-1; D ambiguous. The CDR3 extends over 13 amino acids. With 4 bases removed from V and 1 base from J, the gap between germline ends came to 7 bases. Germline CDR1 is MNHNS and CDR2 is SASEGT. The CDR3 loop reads CASSAPGNTEAFF. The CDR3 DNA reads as TGTGCCAGCAGTGCGCCGGGGAACACTGAAGCTTTCTTT.

CDR3 in DNA: TGCAGCGTTGAACCCACCTACAATGAGCAGTTCTTC. It yields the protein CSVEPTYNEQFF. The gene calls are TRBV29-1 and TRBJ2-1; no clear D gene. The length of the CDR3 is 12 residues. Germline assignment: CDR1 SQVTM and CDR2 ANQGSEA. V was trimmed by 2 bases and J by 2 bases, leaving 4 bases between them.

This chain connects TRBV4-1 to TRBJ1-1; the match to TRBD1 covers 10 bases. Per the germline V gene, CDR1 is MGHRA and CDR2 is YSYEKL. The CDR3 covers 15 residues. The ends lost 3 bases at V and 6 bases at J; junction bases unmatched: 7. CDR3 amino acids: CASSQDRGSVAEAFF. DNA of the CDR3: TGCGCCAGCAGCCAGGACAGGGGGTCGGTCGCTGAAGCTTTCTTT.

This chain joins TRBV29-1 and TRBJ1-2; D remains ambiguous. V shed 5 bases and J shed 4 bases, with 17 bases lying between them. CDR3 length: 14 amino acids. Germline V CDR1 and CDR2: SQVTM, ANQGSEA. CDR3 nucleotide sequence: TGCAGCGTTCGGGCTGTTTCTGGCAGCTATGGCTACACCTTC. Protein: CSVRAVSGSYGYTF.

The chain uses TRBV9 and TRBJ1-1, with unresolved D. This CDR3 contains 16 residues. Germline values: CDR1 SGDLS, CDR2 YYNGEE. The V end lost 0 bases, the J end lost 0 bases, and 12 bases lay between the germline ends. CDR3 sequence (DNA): TGTGCCAGCAGCGTAGGAGATAGCATAATGAACACTGAAGCTTTCTTT. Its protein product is CASSVGDSIMNTEAFF.